The 7 T cell receptor beta chains below were found in one sample sequenced in a study of naive and memory T cell subsets. Study conclusions and caveats: Possibly reflecting memory cells re-expressing CD45RA, a few larger clonotypes occurred in naive repertoires, especially CD8.

Both TRBC1 and TRBC2 were covered by a beta constant-region primer of two equimolar oligonucleotides. Nested alpha and beta constant-region primers with the SP2 primer drove four PCR rounds on ligated cDNA. MiXCR was run by TCRdb on the UMI-ligation and nested PCR reads, yielding one entry per CDR3 protein. The sample has some 82,000 distinct CDR3 sequences; 11% are singletons. Antigen specificity for these receptors is unknown. Input material: naive CD4+ T cells from blood. All receptors come from a human donor in good health.

This clonotype was detected only a few times. This chain links TRBV11-2 with TRBJ1-4; D remains unclear. The CDR3 runs to 13 residues. The germline V gene encodes CDR1 SGHAT and CDR2 FQNNGV. V gave up 3 bases and J gave up 8 bases, with 10 bases separating them. CDR3 DNA sequence: TGTGCCAGCAGCTTGCGTCAGGAGGAAAAACTGTTTTTT. It yields the protein CASSLRQEEKLFF.

Many counts were recorded for this clonotype. The V call is TRBV7-3, the J call TRBJ2-1; 7 bases are a match to TRBD2. V dropped 1 base and J dropped 10; count of bases not matched to a gene: 1. CDR3 length: 12 amino acids. Germline V gene lookup returns CDR1 SGHTA and CDR2 FQGTGA. CDR3 nucleotide sequence: TGTGCCAGCAGCTTAAGCGGGGGAGAGCAGTTCTTC. Encoded protein: CASSLSGGEQFF.

This clonotype has just a few counts. The J gene is TRBJ1-1, the V gene TRBV28; D might be TRBD1 (5 bases). Germline V gives CDR1 MDHEN, CDR2 SYDVKM. CDR3 length: 14 residues. V lost 6 bases, J lost 10 bases, and 21 bases lay in between. In DNA, the CDR3 is TGTGCCAGCAGACGAAATAGGGGTCTCCCGAGAGCTTTCTTT. It encodes CASRRNRGLPRAFF.

This clonotype came up many times. The chain is built from TRBV29-1 and TRBJ2-2, with TRBD1 as a possible D gene (6 bases). The CDR3 loop spans 13 amino acids. Trimming took 5 bases from V and 2 from J, leaving 9 bases between them. Germline-derived CDR1 and CDR2 are SQVTM and ANQGSEA. This CDR3 is CSVRTENTGELFF. As DNA, the CDR3 is TGCAGCGTTAGGACAGAAAACACCGGGGAGCTGTTTTTT.

This clonotype was seen a handful of times. The J gene is TRBJ1-1, the V gene TRBV12-3 or TRBV12-4; no definite D call. Trimming removed 1 base at V and 4 bases at J, with 10 bases between. The CDR3 has 14 amino acids. CDR3 in DNA: TGTGCCAGCAGTTTAGGATACGGGAGCACTGAAGCTTTCTTT. It is translated as CASSLGYGSTEAFF.

This clonotype showed up just a few times. The rearrangement links TRBV20-1 to TRBJ2-6, with D maybe TRBD2 (5 bases). Trimming removed 3 bases from V and 2 bases from J, with 8 bases in between. This CDR3 has 14 amino acids. CDR1 is DFQATT, CDR2 SNEGSKA, per germline (reference sequence). The CDR3 region has the DNA TGCAGTGCTAGCGGGGTCCCTGGGGCCAACGTCCTGACTTTC. Its protein is CSASGVPGANVLTF.

This clonotype appeared a few times. The chain has TRBV27 and TRBJ1-4; no reliable D call. There are 16 residues in the CDR3. Deletions cut 5 bases from V and 5 bases from J, with 18 bases between. CDR1 is MNHEY, CDR2 SMNVEV, per germline (reference sequence). CDR3 amino acids: CASSRRRVFRNEKLFF. CDR3 coding DNA: TGTGCCAGCAGTCGTAGAAGGGTTTTCAGAAATGAAAAACTGTTTTTT.